These 23 T cell receptor beta chains were all obtained from the same sample, sequenced in a study of blood T cell repertoires in COVID-19. The table came from immunoSEQ multiplex PCR; TCRdb's copy has only in-frame clones and leaves some out. The data show 150,000 to 180,000 clones, with roughly nine tenths seen just once and 0.55% held by the top ten. Material: peripheral blood. The receptors originated from a man between 50 and 59 years old with acute or convalescent COVID-19.

This clone is a singleton in its sample. The chain carries TRBV28 and TRBJ2-5; 13 nucleotides agree with TRBD2. The ends lost 6 bases at V and 4 bases at J; junction bases unmatched: 8. Germline loops: CDR1 MDHEN, CDR2 SYDVKM. The CDR3 length is 16 residues. The CDR3: CASSPPGLAGSETQYF. DNA for the CDR3: TGTGCCAGCAGCCCTCCGGGACTAGCGGGGTCAGAGACCCAGTACTTC. The full variable domain, its missing parts supplied by reference TRBV28 and TRBJ2-5, is DVKVTQSSRYLVKRTGEKVFLECVQDMDHENMFWYRQDPGLGLRLIYFSYDVKMKEKGDIPEGYSVSREKKERFSLILESASTNQTSMYLCASSPPGLAGSETQYFGPGTRLLVL.

This chain links TRBV28 with TRBJ2-7, with D perhaps TRBD2 (7 bases). The germline gives CDR1 MDHEN, CDR2 SYDVKM. The CDR3 extends over 16 amino acids. V lost 6 bases, J lost 2 bases, and 20 bases lay in between. The CDR3 nucleotides are TGTGCCAGCAGCCTTGGGGGGGCTTACTTAACCTACGAGCAGTACTTC. This sequence encodes CASSLGGAYLTYEQYF.

The chain couples TRBV4-1 to TRBJ1-2; D may be TRBD1 (6 bases). Trimming removed 2 bases from V and 3 bases from J, with 13 bases in between. Germline CDR1 is MGHRA and CDR2 is YSYEKL. CDR3 length equals 15 residues. CDR3 residues: CASSQSDRPHYGYTF. The DNA of the CDR3 is TGCGCCAGCAGCCAATCAGACAGGCCCCACTATGGCTACACCTTC.

J is TRBJ2-1 and V is TRBV27; D perhaps matches TRBD1 (8 bases). Trimming took 2 bases from V and 4 from J, leaving 27 bases between them. This CDR3 spans 20 amino acids. Germline values: CDR1 MNHEY, CDR2 SMNVEV (reference sequence). The CDR3, as DNA: TGTGCCAGCAGTTTACATCACAGGGGGGCGGGCGGGAGCTGGTACAATGAGCAGTTCTTC. This gives the protein CASSLHHRGAGGSWYNEQFF.

This chain links TRBV4-1 with TRBJ1-2; unclear D gene. The CDR3 loop spans 15 amino acids. Trimming took off 0 bases at V and 4 bases at J, with 12 bases between the two ends. Germline V CDR1 and CDR2: MGHRA, YSYEKL. The CDR3, as DNA: TGCGCCAGCAGCCAAGAAATCTTACCAGGCTATGGCTACACCTTC. It translates to CASSQEILPGYGYTF.

As DNA, the CDR3 is TGTGCCAGCAGAGCGACGACAGGGAAGAAAGAAGCTTTCTTT. It translates to CASRATTGKKEAFF. The V and J genes are TRBV6-5 and TRBJ1-1; 7 nucleotides agree with TRBD1. CDR1 is MNHEY and CDR2 is SVGAGI in the germline V gene. With 6 bases clipped from V and 8 bases from J, the junction kept 12 bases outside the gene matches. The CDR3 length is 14 residues.

This chain uses TRBV10-2 with TRBJ2-1, with a tentative D call TRBD2 (6 bases). The V gene's germline CDR1 is WSHSY and CDR2 SAAADI. The CDR3 is made up of 14 amino acids. V shed 0 bases and J shed 8 bases, with 11 bases lying between them. CDR3 sequence (DNA): TGCGCCAGCAGTGAGTCGACTAGGCTCTATGAGCAGTTCTTC. It translates to CASSESTRLYEQFF.

Here the CDR3 reads CASSVRGVIAGNNEQFF. CDR3 bases: TGTGCCAGCAGCGTCCGCGGCGTAATAGCGGGAAACAATGAGCAGTTCTTC. The chain is built from TRBV11-3 and TRBJ2-1; 8 bases match TRBD2. V shed 5 bases, J shed 5 bases, and the junction held 14 bases outside the gene matches. CDR3 length: 17 amino acids. The V gene's germline CDR1 is SGHNT and CDR2 YENEEA.

This clone was picked up a small number of times. V is TRBV30 and J is TRBJ2-3, with 7 positions matching TRBD2. The CDR3 has 15 residues. In germline, CDR1 is GTSNPN, CDR2 SVGIG (reference sequence). With 0 bases clipped from V and 1 base from J, the junction kept 4 bases outside the gene matches. In DNA form, the CDR3 reads TGTGCCTGGAGTGTACAACGGGGGGGCACAGATACGCAGTATTTT. It specifies CAWSVQRGGTDTQYF.

A word on this clone: The junction departs from the called germline gene at one end, perhaps through a read error. CDR3 in amino acids: CASSLDGQGALSF. CDR3 in DNA: TGTGCCAGCAGCTTAGACGGACAGGGGGCACTGAGCTTC. V is TRBV13 and J is TRBJ1-2, with TRBD1 identical over 11 bases. Germline CDR1 reads PRHDT; CDR2 reads FYEKMQ (reference sequence). This CDR3 has 13 residues.

The DNA for the CDR3 is TGTGCCAGCAGCTCTCACAGGGGGCAGAACTATGGCTACACCTTC. Amino acids: CASSSHRGQNYGYTF. V is TRBV7-9 and J is TRBJ1-2; 9 bases align to TRBD1. V shed 4 bases and J 2 bases; nucleotides not matched to a gene: 5. This CDR3 region has 15 residues. Germline CDR1 is SEHNR and CDR2 is FQNEAQ (reference sequence).

The V gene is TRBV9, the J gene TRBJ2-2; TRBD1 aligns across 8 bases. V lost 3 bases to trimming and J lost 9 bases; unmatched junction nucleotides: 13. Germline V gene data show CDR1 as SGDLS and CDR2 as YYNGEE. This CDR3 spans 16 amino acids. CDR3: CASSASTGAVRRELFF. The DNA of the CDR3 is TGTGCCAGCAGCGCCTCGACAGGGGCAGTCAGACGGGAGCTGTTTTTT.

This chain links TRBV5-8 with TRBJ1-5; D is unclear. V was shortened by 3 bases and J by 1 base, with 11 bases between the two germline ends. CDR1 is SGHTS, CDR2 YDEGEE, per germline. The CDR3 sequence is 15 residues long. In nucleotides, the CDR3 is TGTGCCAGCAGCTCACGAGCGTTAAGCAATCAGCCCCAGCATTTT. As protein: CASSSRALSNQPQHF.

This chain connects TRBV7-2 to TRBJ1-6, with D maybe TRBD1 (6 bases). CDR1 SGHTA and CDR2 FQGNSA come from the germline V gene. Trimming pared 4 bases from V and 7 bases from J, leaving 11 bases between. This CDR3 has 14 residues. DNA for the CDR3: TGTGCCAGCAGCTACAGGGTAGGAAATTCACCCCTCCACTTT. This gives the protein CASSYRVGNSPLHF.

In its sample, this clone was seen once. The chain employs TRBV29-1 and TRBJ2-3, with TRBD2 identical over 7 bases. V shed 0 bases, J shed 4 bases, and the junction held 1 base outside the gene matches. CDR1 and CDR2 from the germline V gene are SQVTM and ANQGSEA. The CDR3 loop spans 13 amino acids. The CDR3 region has the DNA TGCAGCGTTGAAGAGGCGGGGGCAGATACGCAGTATTTT. Translating it yields CSVEEAGADTQYF.

In the case of this clone: One junction end disagrees with the germline gene, perhaps due to a read error. The chain carries TRBV6-1 and TRBJ2-3; the match to TRBD2 covers 7 bases. The germline V gene has CDR1 MNHNS and CDR2 SASEGT. This CDR3 spans 15 amino acids. The CDR3 protein is CASSEGVAGKDTQYF. The CDR3 DNA follows: TGTGCCAGCAGCGAAGGAGTAGCGGGCAAAGATACGCAGTATTTT.

The rearrangement links TRBV4-3 to TRBJ1-3; TRBD1 might be the D (6 bases). V was pared by 4 bases and J by 0 bases, with 7 bases between. The germline V gene encodes CDR1 LGHNA and CDR2 YSLEER. This CDR3 has 14 amino acids. The CDR3 nucleotides read TGCGCCAGCAGCCTGACAGGCTCTGGAAACACCATATATTTT. Residues: CASSLTGSGNTIYF.

The chain couples TRBV6-5 to TRBJ1-6, with D perhaps TRBD1 (6 bases). In germline, CDR1 is MNHEY, CDR2 SVGAGI. CDR3 size: 16 residues. The germline V and J ends were trimmed by 0 bases and 10 bases, with 16 bases remaining between them. The CDR3 nucleotides are TGTGCCAGCAGTTACTCCCCGGACAGTGGACACTCACCCCTCCACTTT. Translating it yields CASSYSPDSGHSPLHF.

The genes are TRBV6-5 and TRBJ1-5; D is undetermined. V was pared by 2 bases and J by 5 bases, with 7 bases between. Germline CDR1 MNHEY, CDR2 SVGAGI. This CDR3 has 13 amino acids. This chain's CDR3 is CASSYGPDQPQHF. The CDR3 DNA follows: TGTGCCAGCAGTTACGGGCCCGATCAGCCCCAGCATTTT.

The chain carries TRBV7-9 and TRBJ1-1; the D gene is possibly TRBD1 (5 bases). Germline loops: CDR1 SEHNR, CDR2 FQNEAQ (reference sequence). This CDR3 is 15 amino acids long. Trimming removed 5 bases at V and 6 bases at J, with 19 bases between. CDR3 coding DNA: TGTGCCAGCAGCACACGACAGAGTCCGACACCTGAAGCTTTCTTT. Protein sequence: CASSTRQSPTPEAFF.

This sequence joins TRBV7-9 and TRBJ2-7; no firm D call. The length of the CDR3 is 14 residues. Trimming shortened V by 5 bases and J by 4 bases, and 15 bases separated the two germline ends. CDR1 and CDR2 from the germline V gene are SEHNR and FQNEAQ (reference sequence). The CDR3 protein is CASSPRDNTYEQYV. In DNA, the CDR3 is TGTGCCAGCAGCCCCCGTGATAACACATACGAGCAGTACGTC.

V usage is TRBV19 and J usage is TRBJ1-5, with D possibly matching TRBD1 (5 bases). CDR3 length: 13 amino acids. Trimming shortened V by 8 bases and J by 4 bases, and 12 bases separated the two germline ends. Germline V gene sequence: CDR1 LNHDA, CDR2 SQIVND (reference sequence). The CDR3 nucleotides are TGTGCCAGTGTCGACAGATTGAATCAGCCCCAGCATTTT. Residues: CASVDRLNQPQHF.

The rearrangement joins TRBV28 to TRBJ1-5, with 8 bases lining up with TRBD1. Per the germline V gene, CDR1 is MDHEN and CDR2 is SYDVKM. The CDR3 has 15 amino acids. J lost 3 bases, V lost 7 bases, and 8 bases had no gene match. Written as DNA, the CDR3 is TGTGCCAGCATGGTTACAGGGGGGTTCAATCAGCCCCAGCATTTT. Protein: CASMVTGGFNQPQHF.